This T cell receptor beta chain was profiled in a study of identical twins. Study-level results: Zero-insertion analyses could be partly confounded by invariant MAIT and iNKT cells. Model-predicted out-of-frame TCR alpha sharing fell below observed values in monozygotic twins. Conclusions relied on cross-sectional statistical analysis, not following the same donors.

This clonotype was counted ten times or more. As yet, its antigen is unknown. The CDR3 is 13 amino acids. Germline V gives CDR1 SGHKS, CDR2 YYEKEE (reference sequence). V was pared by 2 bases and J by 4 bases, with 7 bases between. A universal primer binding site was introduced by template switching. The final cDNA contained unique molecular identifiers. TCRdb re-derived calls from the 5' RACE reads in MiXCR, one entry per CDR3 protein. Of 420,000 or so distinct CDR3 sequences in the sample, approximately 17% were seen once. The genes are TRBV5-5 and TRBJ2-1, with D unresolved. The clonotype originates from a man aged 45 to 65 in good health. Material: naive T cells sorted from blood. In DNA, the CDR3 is TGTGCCAGCAGCTTCAGGCCGTACAATGAGCAGTTCTTC. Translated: CASSFRPYNEQFF.